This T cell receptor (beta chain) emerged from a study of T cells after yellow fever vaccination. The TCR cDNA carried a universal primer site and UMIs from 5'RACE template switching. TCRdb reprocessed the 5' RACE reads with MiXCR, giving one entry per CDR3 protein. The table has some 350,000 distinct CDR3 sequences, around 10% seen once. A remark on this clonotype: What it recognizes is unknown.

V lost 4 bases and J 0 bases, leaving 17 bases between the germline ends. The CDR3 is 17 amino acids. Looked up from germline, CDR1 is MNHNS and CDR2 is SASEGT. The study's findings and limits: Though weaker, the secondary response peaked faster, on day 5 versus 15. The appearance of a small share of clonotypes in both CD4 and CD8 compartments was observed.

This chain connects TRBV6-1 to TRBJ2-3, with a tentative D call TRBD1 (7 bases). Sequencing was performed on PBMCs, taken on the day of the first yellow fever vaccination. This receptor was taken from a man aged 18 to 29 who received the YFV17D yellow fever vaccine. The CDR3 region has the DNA TGTGCCAGCAGTGCGGGACAGATTGGGACTAGCACAGATACGCAGTATTTT. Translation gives CASSAGQIGTSTDTQYF.